These T cell receptor beta chains were read from a single sample in a study of PD-1 blockade in classical Hodgkin lymphoma. TCRdb's table, derived via immunoSEQ multiplex PCR, lists solely in-frame clones and lacks some. The sample shows roughly 23,000 clones, around 69% of them seen only once. Sequences were derived from peripheral blood mononuclear cells (PBMCs), sampled at baseline. The source is a human donor with classical Hodgkin lymphoma. Each CDR3 is given with its conserved first and last residue. D genes are given only for firm matches. Not all rows give a size; the values are once, few, many and, for expanded clones, a class.

few	NA	TRBJ1-5	TRBV5-5	CASSRGPGSSNQPQHF
NA	TRBD1	TRBJ1-1	TRBV4-1	CASSQDWQGANQNTEAFF
NA	NA	TRBJ2-2	TRBV9	CASSVRSANTGELFF
NA	NA	TRBJ1-1	TRBV28	CASSFRVSNTEAFF
NA	NA	TRBJ2-1	TRBV30	CAWSAGTALF
NA	NA	TRBJ1-4	TRBV29-1	CSVSGEGINEKLFF
NA	NA	TRBJ1-3	TRBV29-1	CSVDTTGLSGNTIYF
many	TRBD2	TRBJ2-7	TRBV4-3	CASSQEASAGGISYEQYF
NA	TRBD1	TRBJ1-2	TRBV9	CASSPWDRGGHGYTF
NA	NA	TRBJ1-2	TRBV19	CASSIGGRTANYGYTF
few	NA	TRBJ1-2	TRBV6-5	CASSYSHPGFGYTF
once	NA	TRBJ2-1	TRBV4-2	CASSQDPGVDEQFF
once	TRBD1	TRBJ2-2	TRBV7-3	CASSLRGQGSLKAGELFF
NA	TRBD1	TRBJ2-2	TRBV5-4	CASSLGGQSLNTGELFF
few	TRBD2	TRBJ2-7	TRBV5-1	CASSLGGLAGGGYEQYF
NA	NA	TRBJ2-3	TRBV7-2	CASNPPDGDTQYF
NA	TRBD1	TRBJ2-5	TRBV4-1	CASSQDRGLGETQYF
NA	NA	TRBJ1-2	TRBV10-1	CASSDLVFYGYTF